This T cell receptor (beta chain) was found in a study of control samples from healthy donors and cancer patients. The V and J ends lost 4 bases and 4 bases, in that order; junction bases with no gene match: 12. Germline assignment: CDR1 SGHDT and CDR2 YYEEEE. The CDR3 totals 17 residues. Measured with immunoSEQ multiplex PCR; TCRdb has only the in-frame clones, and not every one. This sample has approximately 100,000 clones, with around 90% found just once. The chain uses TRBV5-6 and TRBJ2-7, with 12 bases lining up with TRBD2. Input material: blood. This sequence was found in a man aged 25-45 years in good health. In DNA form, the CDR3 reads TGTGCCAGCAGCCCCGTAGGACTAGCGGGATGGGTTTACGAGCAGTACTTC. This codes for CASSPVGLAGWVYEQYF.